The present T cell receptor beta chain was sequenced within a study of blood T cells in healthy people across ages. The second PCR ran about 6 to 12 cycles with a sample-barcoded 5' primer and J-beta primers. One entry per CDR3 protein, called by TCRdb with MiXCR from the 5' RACE reads. The sample carries more than 650,000 distinct CDR3 sequences, 53% recorded once. After removal of 4 bases from V and 4 bases from J, the junction contained 7 bases not matched to a gene. The germline gives CDR1 GTSNPN, CDR2 SVGIG (reference sequence). This CDR3 has 14 amino acids. The TCR sequence derives from an elderly man in good health. The sample consisted of blood. The chain uses TRBV30 and TRBJ2-5; 9 nucleotides match TRBD1. CDR3 DNA sequence: TGTGCCTGGACGGGTACAGGGGGCTCAGAGACCCAGTACTTC. It translates to CAWTGTGGSETQYF.